These 9 T cell receptor beta chains were all obtained from the same sample, sequenced in a study of cytomegalovirus exposure and HLA in healthy donors. The PCR was carried out with 60 Vbeta primers and 13 Jbeta primers. Some clones are missing from TCRdb's copy, which holds only in-frame ones; the method was immunoSEQ multiplex PCR. The sample yields fewer than 100,000 clones, approximately 80% seen once. The source material was PBMCs. The receptor set was obtained from a man aged 35 to 55 in good health and CMV-seronegative.

This clone was detected only a few times. The V call is TRBV6-5, the J call TRBJ1-1; no clear D. Germline CDR1 MNHEY, CDR2 SVGAGI. V dropped 6 bases and J dropped 1 base, with 9 bases sitting between them. This CDR3 has 13 residues. CDR3 in amino acids: CASRSSRNTEAFF. The CDR3 DNA reads TGTGCCAGCAGGAGCTCGAGGAACACTGAAGCTTTCTTT.

The chain recombines TRBV15 with TRBJ1-1, with 7 bases aligning to TRBD1. The germline gives CDR1 LNHNV, CDR2 YYDKDF (reference sequence). The CDR3 length is 15 residues. The junction had 8 bases not matched to a gene; V was cut back by 4 bases and J by 3 bases. CDR3 sequence: CATSKITGEHTEAFF. For the CDR3, the DNA is TGTGCCACCAGCAAAATAACAGGGGAACACACTGAAGCTTTCTTT.

The chain recombines TRBV10-3 with TRBJ2-3, with 10 bases fitting TRBD2. The CDR3 length is 15 residues. Losses at the gene ends were 6 bases for V and 5 bases for J; bases not matched to a gene: 8. Per the germline V gene, CDR1 is ENHRY and CDR2 is SYGVKD. The CDR3 bases are TGTGCCATCAGGGAGCGGGAGGGCCTTCTAGATACGCAGTATTTT. Its translation is CAIREREGLLDTQYF.

CDR3 DNA: TGCGCCAGCAGTCCACCCGACAGGGCATATAGCAATCAGCCCCAGCATTTT. This codes for CASSPPDRAYSNQPQHF. V gene TRBV23-1 combines with J gene TRBJ1-5, with TRBD1 matching over 7 bases. TRBV23-1 is assigned to the ORF class and has an uncertain function. Germline trimming cut 4 bases from V and 0 bases from J; bases unmatched to any gene: 9. This CDR3 contains 17 residues.

The rearrangement links TRBV6-5 to TRBJ2-5; D is perhaps TRBD2 (5 bases). Germline CDR1 and CDR2: MNHEY and SVGAGI. Trimming removed 5 bases from V and 4 bases from J, with 14 bases in between. The CDR3 is made up of 14 amino acids. The CDR3: CASSPTLGVETQYF. As DNA, the CDR3 is TGTGCCAGCAGTCCCACCCTCGGGGTAGAGACCCAGTACTTC.

The genes are TRBV5-1 and TRBJ2-7; possibly TRBD1 for D (5 bases). The ends were cut back, 4 bases at V and 6 bases at J, with 11 bases in the middle. The CDR3 is 12 amino acids. Germline CDR1 is SGHRS and CDR2 is YFSETQ. CDR3: CASSRGTGEQYF. As DNA, the CDR3 is TGCGCCAGCAGCAGGGGCACGGGCGAGCAGTACTTC.

The chain couples TRBV4-2 to TRBJ2-7, with a possible D match to TRBD2 (6 bases). This CDR3 contains 15 residues. V was pared by 4 bases and J by 3 bases, with 16 bases between. The germline gives CDR1 LGHNA, CDR2 YNFKEQ. CDR3 bases: TGTGCCAGCAGCCTTTCCCGGGAGCCGGTCTACGAGCAGTACTTC. Translation: CASSLSREPVYEQYF.

V gene TRBV6-1 combines with J gene TRBJ2-7, with a tentative D call TRBD2 (6 bases). The germline CDR1 and CDR2 sequences are MNHNS and SASEGT. The V end was cut by 8 bases, the J end by 4 bases, with 15 bases between. CDR3 size: 13 residues. The CDR3 protein is CASWREAGYEQYF. CDR3 sequence (DNA): TGTGCCAGCTGGAGGGAGGCGGGTTACGAGCAGTACTTC.

The rearrangement joins TRBV4-1 to TRBJ2-3, with D perhaps TRBD2 (6 bases). The CDR3 totals 17 residues. Germline CDR1 MGHRA, CDR2 YSYEKL. V was shortened by 1 base and J by 6 bases, with 20 bases between the two germline ends. CDR3 protein: CASSQGLVTQIGDTQYF. CDR3 coding DNA: TGCGCCAGCAGCCAAGGACTAGTCACCCAAATTGGGGATACGCAGTATTTT.